These 11 T cell receptor beta chains came from one sample sequenced in a study of T cells in Graves' hyperthyroidism and ophthalmopathy. RNA transcripts served as the template for amplifying TCR beta CDR3 regions. HTBI primers were employed in a first-round RT-PCR of the TCR CDR3. TCRdb analysed the multiplex PCR reads with MiXCR anew, one entry per CDR3 protein. The data hold some 560,000 distinct CDR3 sequences, with 12% to 15% observed a single time. The sample taken for sequencing was blood. The receptor source for this set is a woman aged 40 to 50 with Graves' hyperthyroidism.

This clonotype was counted a few times. This chain connects TRBV28 to TRBJ2-7; no clear D gene. V was shortened by 7 bases and J by 3 bases, with 19 bases between the two germline ends. Germline assignment: CDR1 MDHEN and CDR2 SYDVKM. The CDR3 is 15 amino acids. This CDR3 reads CASNTAPPTGYEQYF. The DNA for the CDR3 is TGTGCCAGCAATACCGCTCCCCCGACGGGCTACGAGCAGTACTTC.

This clonotype was picked up many times. The chain recombines TRBV27 with TRBJ2-5; D is unresolved. V shed 0 bases and J shed 2 bases, with 4 bases lying between them. CDR1 is MNHEY and CDR2 is SMNVEV in the germline V gene (reference sequence). CDR3 size: 13 residues. The CDR3 region has the DNA TGTGCCAGCAGTTTATCGAGTCAAGAGACCCAGTACTTC. Amino acid sequence: CASSLSSQETQYF.

This clonotype was detected many times. This chain joins TRBV28 and TRBJ1-2; D gene unclear. V dropped 7 bases and J dropped 8 bases, with 11 bases sitting between them. Germline CDR1 MDHEN, CDR2 SYDVKM. The CDR3 length is 11 residues. CDR3 residues: CASNVRGGYTF. The DNA for the CDR3 is TGTGCCAGCAATGTCCGAGGCGGCTACACCTTC.

This clonotype was picked up many times. This chain joins TRBV5-1 and TRBJ2-7; 9 nucleotides line up with TRBD1. The trim removed 5 bases at V and 0 bases at J, leaving 6 bases unmatched. Germline values: CDR1 SGHRS, CDR2 YFSETQ. This CDR3 contains 15 residues. This CDR3 is CASRSGTGTSYEQYF. The CDR3 DNA sequence: TGCGCCAGCAGATCTGGGACAGGGACCTCCTACGAGCAGTACTTC.

The sample holds a few counts of this clonotype. The chain is built from TRBV27 and TRBJ2-2; D is perhaps TRBD2 (6 bases). The germline CDR1 and CDR2 sequences are MNHEY and SMNVEV (reference sequence). V gave up 10 bases and J gave up 0 bases, with 12 bases separating them. This CDR3 has 14 amino acids. The CDR3, as DNA: TGTGCCACCAGACGGGAGCCGAACACCGGGGAGCTGTTTTTT. Its protein is CATRREPNTGELFF.

The chain joins TRBV6-5 to TRBJ2-7; 7 bases are shared with TRBD2. This CDR3 spans 16 amino acids. The V gene's germline CDR1 is MNHEY and CDR2 SVGAGI. With V trimmed by 0 bases and J by 4 bases, 9 bases remained unmatched. The chain's CDR3 is CASSYSKGTTLYEQYF. The CDR3 DNA is TGTGCCAGCAGTTACTCCAAGGGGACTACTCTATACGAGCAGTACTTC.

This chain links TRBV19 with TRBJ2-1; the match to TRBD2 covers 9 bases. The CDR3 runs to 16 residues. Germline-derived CDR1 and CDR2 are LNHDA and SQIVND (reference sequence). After removal of 7 bases from V and 0 bases from J, the junction contained 7 bases not matched to a gene. The DNA of the CDR3 is TGTGCCAGTATGGGGGAGGGACTAGCCTCCTACAATGAGCAGTTCTTC. This sequence encodes CASMGEGLASYNEQFF.

This rearrangement joins TRBV7-3 to TRBJ2-2; a possible D gene is TRBD2 (5 bases). V lost 5 bases to trimming and J lost 6 bases, with 10 bases between them. Germline loops: CDR1 SGHTA, CDR2 FQGTGA. This CDR3 spans 13 amino acids. CDR3: CASSPGLSGELFF. The CDR3 DNA follows: TGTGCCAGCAGCCCGGGGTTATCCGGGGAGCTGTTTTTT.

This clonotype was recorded at least ten times. The rearrangement links TRBV28 to TRBJ1-2, with 8 bases fitting TRBD1. The V gene end was trimmed by 4 bases and the J gene end by 3 bases; junction bases not matched to a gene: 7. The CDR3 is made up of 15 amino acids. The germline V gene has CDR1 MDHEN and CDR2 SYDVKM. This chain's CDR3 is CASSSGQGIYYGYTF. The CDR3 bases are TGTGCCAGCAGTTCCGGACAGGGAATCTACTATGGCTACACCTTC.

To note about this clonotype: Possible read error: a much larger clone is one base away. The V gene is TRBV7-2, the J gene TRBJ1-1, with a possible D match to TRBD1 (5 bases). The germline V gene has CDR1 SGHTA and CDR2 FQGNSA. This CDR3 contains 14 residues. In DNA form, the CDR3 reads TGTGCCAGCAGCGCCGGGGCTAAGGGCACTGAAACTTTCTTT. Translation gives CASSAGAKGTETFF.

This clonotype was counted at least ten times. The gene calls are TRBV28 and TRBJ2-7, with unresolved D. V lost 4 bases, J lost 2 bases, and 12 bases lay in between. The length of the CDR3 is 14 residues. Germline lookup yields CDR1 MDHEN and CDR2 SYDVKM. For the CDR3, the DNA is TGTGCCAGCAGTTCGAGCAGCCTTACCTACGAGCAGTACTTC. It yields the protein CASSSSSLTYEQYF.